This T cell receptor (beta chain) was observed in a study of T-cell reconstitution after alpha-beta-depleted transplantation in children. Study outcomes and limitations: Elevated TCRbeta diversity at day 60 was traced, in some patients, to surviving recipient T cells and thymic progenitors. Newly produced T cells mostly provided counts and TCRbeta diversity after one year, as hyperexpanded clones declined. At around two months after transplant, the alpha-beta T cells were reportedly derived from several hundred expanded clones that came from non-depleted graft cells.

Per the germline V gene, CDR1 is SGDLS and CDR2 is YYNGEE. The CDR3 is 15 residues long. V lost 0 bases and J lost 4, with 13 bases in between. This clonotype appeared a few times. Its specificity is not known. Preparing the TCRbeta library involved the use of unique molecular identifiers. TCRdb fed the PCR reads into MiXCR, producing one record per CDR3 protein. Among about 300,000 distinct CDR3 sequences, roughly 7.8% were seen once, and the ten largest hold 9.1%. The chain has TRBV9 and TRBJ1-2; D is possibly TRBD1 (6 bases). The sequence came from a female patient aged 2 to 10 who had a stem cell transplant for Fanconi anemia, so the T cells may come from the graft donor. The sequencing here drew on peripheral blood, taken 360 days after TCRalphabeta/CD19-depleted stem cell transplant. The CDR3 nucleotides read TGTGCCAGCAGCGTAGCTATCGGGGGGGCCTATGGCTACACCTTC. Protein: CASSVAIGGAYGYTF.